This T cell receptor beta chain was profiled in a study of T cell repertoires in cytomegalovirus infection. TCRdb ran MiXCR on the reads and lists one entry per CDR3 protein. There are hundreds of thousands of distinct CDR3 sequences in the sample; around a third occur only once, and around 12% lies in the top ten. In this sample, this clonotype turned up a few times. Antigen specificity is unknown. Germline CDR1 reads LGHNA; CDR2 reads YSLEER. This CDR3 is built from 16 residues. Trimming removed 5 bases from V and 6 bases from J; junction bases left unmatched: 12. Specimen: cultured CD8+ T cells from PBMCs, collected from culture after CMV antigen stimulation. The source is a human donor in good health (CMV status not recorded). Some clones in this sample may be carry-over from other donors' samples. V and J are TRBV4-3 and TRBJ2-2; TRBD1 matches 7 bases. CDR3 loop: CASSAQQGSIPGELFF. CDR3 coding DNA: TGCGCCAGCAGCGCCCAACAGGGGAGTATCCCCGGGGAGCTGTTTTTT.